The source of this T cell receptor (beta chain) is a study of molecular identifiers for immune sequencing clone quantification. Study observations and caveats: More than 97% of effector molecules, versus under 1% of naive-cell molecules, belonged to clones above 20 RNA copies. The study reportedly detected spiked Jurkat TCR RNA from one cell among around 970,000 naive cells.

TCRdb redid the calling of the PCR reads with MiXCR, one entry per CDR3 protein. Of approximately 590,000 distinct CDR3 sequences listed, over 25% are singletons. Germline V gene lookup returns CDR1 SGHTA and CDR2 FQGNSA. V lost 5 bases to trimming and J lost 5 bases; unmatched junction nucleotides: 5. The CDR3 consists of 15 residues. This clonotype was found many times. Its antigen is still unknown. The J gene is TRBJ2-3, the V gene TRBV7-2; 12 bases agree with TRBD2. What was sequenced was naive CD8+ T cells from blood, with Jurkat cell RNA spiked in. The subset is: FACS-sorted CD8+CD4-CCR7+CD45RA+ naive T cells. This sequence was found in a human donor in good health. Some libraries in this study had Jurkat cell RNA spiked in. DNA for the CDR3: TGTGCCAGCAGCCAACTAGCGGGAGGTGTAGATACGCAGTATTTT. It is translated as CASSQLAGGVDTQYF. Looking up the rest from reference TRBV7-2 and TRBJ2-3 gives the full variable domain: GAGVSQSPSNKVTEKGKDVELRCDPISGHTALYWYRQSLGQGLEFLIYFQGNSAPDKSGLPSDRFSAERTGGSVSTLTIQRTQQEDSAVYLCASSQLAGGVDTQYFGPGTRLTVL.